This T cell receptor beta chain was captured in a study of T cells in Graves' hyperthyroidism and ophthalmopathy. Study-level information: The blood sample was taken at first diagnosis, before treatment began.

Looked up from germline, CDR1 is SNHLY and CDR2 is FYNNEI. The V gene end was trimmed by 5 bases and the J gene end by 0 bases; junction bases not matched to a gene: 12. This CDR3 has 18 residues. Overall study results and limits: Ophthalmopathy was separated from stable hyperthyroidism by a 13 V-J model. The majority of expanded thyroid clonotypes above 0.001 also appeared in blood.

Out of approximately 10 ml of fresh peripheral blood came the PBMCs. Amplified TCR beta CDR3 regions came from RNA transcripts. TCR CDR3 regions were first amplified by RT-PCR with HTBI primers. TCRdb processed the multiplex PCR reads anew with MiXCR; each CDR3 protein has one entry. The repertoire includes fewer than 650,000 distinct CDR3 sequences, 14% of them detected once, and 6.5% to 9% sits in the top ten. This clonotype was counted ten times or more. Its antigen is unknown. The chain links TRBV2 to TRBJ2-1, with 8 bases aligning to TRBD2. The sample taken for sequencing was blood. This sequence originates from a woman between 18 and 30 years old with Graves' ophthalmopathy. CDR3 loop: CASSQLAVILSSYNEQFF. The DNA for the CDR3 is TGTGCCAGCAGTCAACTAGCGGTCATTTTGAGCTCCTACAATGAGCAGTTCTTC.